The rows below give T cell receptor beta chains drawn from one sample of a study of T cells after yellow fever vaccination. MiXCR was run by TCRdb on the 5' RACE reads, yielding one entry per CDR3 protein. Of approximately 110,000 distinct CDR3 sequences in the sample, under 8% were seen once. The sample here was CD4+ T cells sorted from PBMCs, taken roughly 10 days after the first yellow fever vaccination. These TCRs come from a man younger than 30 who received the YFV17D yellow fever vaccine. CDR3s include the opening cysteine and the closing phenylalanine or tryptophan. D genes are given only for firm matches. Only some rows state a clone size, as once, few, many or a class for expanded clones.

size	V	D	J	CDR3	DNA
few	TRBV7-9	NA	TRBJ1-4	CASSPTVNEKLFF	TGTGCCAGCAGCCCGACAGTTAATGAAAAACTGTTTTTT
NA	TRBV11-2	NA	TRBJ2-2	CASSFTGELFF	TGTGCCAGCAGCTTTACCGGGGAGCTGTTTTTT
NA	TRBV5-1	NA	TRBJ2-7	CASSLGSRYSYEQYF	TGCGCCAGCAGCTTAGGTTCCAGATACTCCTACGAGCAGTACTTC
many	TRBV6-2/TRBV6-3	NA	TRBJ1-1	CASSSWGGPNTEAFF	TGTGCCAGCAGTTCCTGGGGGGGGCCGAACACTGAAGCTTTCTTT
NA	TRBV4-2	NA	TRBJ1-6	CASSQENGRHNSPLHF	TGTGCCAGCAGCCAAGAGAATGGCAGACATAATTCACCCCTCCACTTT
many	TRBV6-2/TRBV6-3	NA	TRBJ1-1	CASGRNTGNTEAFF	TGTGCCAGCGGACGAAATACAGGGAACACTGAAGCTTTCTTT
many	TRBV5-1	NA	TRBJ2-1	CASSLGTGDEQFF	TGCGCCAGCAGCTTGGGGACCGGCGATGAGCAGTTCTTC
many	TRBV7-9	NA	TRBJ2-5	CASRNEQETQYF	TGTGCCAGCAGAAATGAACAAGAGACCCAGTACTTC
many	TRBV15	NA	TRBJ1-2	CATSSGRSSYGYTF	TGTGCCACCAGCAGTGGGAGGAGCAGCTATGGCTACACCTTC
many	TRBV4-3	NA	TRBJ1-2	CASSQDLGWGIYGYTF	TGCGCCAGCAGCCAAGATCTTGGATGGGGGATCTATGGCTACACCTTC
many	TRBV6-1	TRBD2	TRBJ2-7	CASSEGPSGIYEQYF	TGTGCCAGCAGTGAAGGGCCTAGCGGGATCTACGAGCAGTACTTC
NA	TRBV7-9	NA	TRBJ1-1	CASSQHGASNTEAFF	TGTGCCAGCAGCCAGCATGGGGCCTCGAACACTGAAGCTTTCTTT
many	TRBV2	NA	TRBJ2-7	CASSPRGASYEQYF	TGTGCCAGCAGTCCCCGGGGGGCCTCCTACGAGCAGTACTTC
few	TRBV28	TRBD1	TRBJ1-1	CASSTGQMNTEAFF	TGTGCCAGCAGTACGGGACAGATGAACACTGAAGCTTTCTTT
many	TRBV7-9	NA	TRBJ2-3	CASSLVFITDTQYF	TGTGCCAGCAGCTTAGTTTTTATCACAGATACGCAGTATTTT
many	TRBV7-2	NA	TRBJ2-1	CASSLALRGGANEQFF	TGTGCCAGCAGCTTAGCGTTGAGGGGGGGAGCAAATGAGCAGTTCTTC
few	TRBV5-1	NA	TRBJ1-6	CASSLAGYSPLHF	TGCGCCAGCAGCTTGGCCGGGTATTCACCCCTCCACTTT
NA	TRBV4-3	NA	TRBJ2-5	CASSRPTWPSQETQYF	TGCGCCAGCAGCCGTCCCACGTGGCCCAGCCAAGAGACCCAGTACTTC
few	TRBV6-5	NA	TRBJ1-5	CASSSAVYQPQHF	TGTGCCAGCAGTTCCGCCGTCTATCAGCCCCAGCATTTT
many	TRBV7-3	TRBD1	TRBJ2-3	CASSPTGDTTDTQYF	TGTGCCAGCAGCCCAACAGGGGACACCACAGATACGCAGTATTTT